This T cell receptor beta chain was observed in a study of type 1 regulatory T cells. At the level of the study: An in vitro protocol generated T-allo10, a Tr1-enriched, alloantigen-specific CD4 T cell product.

Trimming at V came to 3 bases and at J to 1 base, leaving 6 bases not matched to a gene. CDR1 and CDR2 (germline): MNHNS, SASEGT. This CDR3 is built from 15 residues. TCRdb reprocessed the reads with MiXCR, giving one entry per CDR3 protein. Of about 20,000 distinct CDR3 sequences in the sample, about 10% were seen once. The clonotype originates from a human donor in good health. The chain uses TRBV6-1 and TRBJ2-7, with TRBD2 matching over 7 bases. The sequenced material came from CD4+ T cells, either the whole sample or a sorted fraction (not recorded which). Written as DNA, the CDR3 is TGTGCCAGCAGTGACAACGCGGGAGCGTCCTACGAGCAGTACTTC. It codes for CASSDNAGASYEQYF.